The 31 T cell receptor beta chains given below trace back to one sample, sequenced in a study of OX40 agonist ivuxolimab in advanced cancers. Sequencing was performed with immunoSEQ multiplex PCR; in TCRdb, only in-frame clones are kept and a portion is missing. The sample lists around 46,000 clones; over 75% were seen once. The specimen comprised CD4+ or CD8+ T cells sorted from blood, sampled in a trial of the OX40 agonist ivuxolimab. The origin of the receptors is an adult with an advanced solid tumor such as melanoma, head and neck, liver or kidney cancer.

A single count supports this clone. V and J are TRBV11-2 and TRBJ2-1; 10 bases align to TRBD2. Looked up from germline, CDR1 is SGHAT and CDR2 is FQNNGV. The CDR3 has 19 amino acids. Germline trimming cut 2 bases from V and 8 bases from J; bases unmatched to any gene: 18. This CDR3 is CASSLIEVEFLAGVHEQFF. Here the CDR3 DNA reads TGTGCCAGCAGCTTAATAGAAGTTGAGTTTCTAGCGGGGGTCCATGAGCAGTTCTTC.

This clone was counted only a few times. This chain's CDR3 is CASSINGGPDTQYF. CDR3 in DNA: TGTGCCAGTAGTATAAACGGAGGGCCAGATACGCAGTATTTT. This chain connects TRBV19 to TRBJ2-3, with D tentatively TRBD2 (6 bases). This CDR3 comprises 14 residues. Trimming pared 2 bases from V and 4 bases from J, leaving 10 bases between. CDR1 is LNHDA and CDR2 is SQIVND in the germline V gene (reference sequence).

The chain uses TRBV5-3 and TRBJ1-4; weak D call: TRBD1 (5 bases). TRBV5-3 is given ORF status, its function remaining uncertain. V was trimmed by 0 bases and J by 5 bases, leaving 17 bases between them. There are 17 residues in the CDR3. The CDR3 coding sequence is TGTGCCAGAAGCTTGGCCTCCCAGGGACGGTTCAATGAAAAACTGTTTTTT. Amino acid sequence: CARSLASQGRFNEKLFF.

The V and J genes are TRBV5-5 and TRBJ2-1; tentatively, D is TRBD1 (6 bases). The CDR3 has 14 residues. Germline CDR1 is SGHKS and CDR2 is YYEKEE (reference sequence). Between the trimmed V and J ends, which lost 6 bases and 4 bases, there was a span of 14 bases. CDR3 sequence (DNA): TGTGCCAGCATACAGCAGGGGAGTTACAATGAGCAGTTCTTC. Residues: CASIQQGSYNEQFF. Drawing the rest from reference TRBV5-5 and TRBJ2-1, the complete variable domain is DAGVTQSPTHLIKTRGQQVTLRCSPISGHKSVSWYQQVLGQGPQFIFQYYEKEERGRGNFPDRFSARQFPNYSSELNVNALLLGDSALYLCASIQQGSYNEQFFGPGTRLTVL.

V usage is TRBV19 and J usage is TRBJ2-1; 9 bases line up with TRBD2. The CDR3 spans 15 residues. V shed 5 bases and J 4 bases; nucleotides not matched to a gene: 6. From germline, CDR1 is LNHDA and CDR2 SQIVND (reference sequence). CDR3 sequence (DNA): TGTGCCAGTAGTGCAGTAGCGGGGGTTTACAATGAGCAGTTCTTC. Translated: CASSAVAGVYNEQFF. The variable domain in full, completed from reference TRBV19 and TRBJ2-1, reads DGGITQSPKYLFRKEGQNVTLSCEQNLNHDAMYWYRQDPGQGLRLIYYSQIVNDFQKGDIAEGYSVSREKKESFPLTVTSAQKNPTAFYLCASSAVAGVYNEQFFGPGTRLTVL.

This clone was seen a handful of times. V is TRBV30 and J is TRBJ1-1; tentative D call: TRBD1 (5 bases). The germline V gene encodes CDR1 GTSNPN and CDR2 SVGIG (reference sequence). Trimming took off 6 bases at V and 6 bases at J, with 17 bases between the two ends. This CDR3 is built from 13 residues. The chain's CDR3 is CACKLMTVAEAFF. For the CDR3, the DNA is TGTGCCTGTAAGCTCATGACAGTCGCTGAAGCTTTCTTT.

This clone was seen once. V is TRBV4-1 and J is TRBJ2-1; 11 nucleotides match TRBD1. With 6 bases clipped from V and 1 base from J, the junction kept 2 bases outside the gene matches. The CDR3 sequence is 15 residues long. Germline V gives CDR1 MGHRA, CDR2 YSYEKL. The CDR3 DNA is TGCGCCAGCAGTTGGGACAGGGGGTCCTACAATGAGCAGTTCTTC. Translating gives CASSWDRGSYNEQFF.

This clone was seen more than once but under ten times. CDR3 nucleotide sequence: TGCGCCAGCAGCCTGACCGGGACGCGGGGAGATACGCAGTATTTT. This translates into CASSLTGTRGDTQYF. The rearrangement links TRBV5-1 to TRBJ2-3; maybe TRBD2 (6 bases). Trimming pared 4 bases from V and 5 bases from J, leaving 17 bases between. Germline V gives CDR1 SGHRS, CDR2 YFSETQ. The length of the CDR3 is 15 residues.

With respect to this clone: This CDR3 is also generated by other DNA sequences in the sample. The J gene is TRBJ1-1, the V gene TRBV4-3; tentatively, D is TRBD1 (6 bases). The ends were cut back, 1 base at V and 1 base at J, with 7 bases in the middle. Looked up from germline, CDR1 is LGHNA and CDR2 is YSLEER. The CDR3 is made up of 14 amino acids. CDR3 in amino acids: CASSQGTANTEAFF. CDR3 sequence (DNA): TGCGCCAGCAGCCAAGGGACAGCGAACACTGAAGCTTTCTTT.

The rearrangement joins TRBV27 to TRBJ2-7, with D perhaps matching TRBD2 (6 bases). The CDR3 runs to 14 residues. Looked up from germline, CDR1 is MNHEY and CDR2 is SMNVEV (reference sequence). Deletions cut 6 bases from V and 4 bases from J, with 16 bases between. The DNA for the CDR3 is TGTGCCAGCAGGGGAGGAGGGCCGACGTACGAGCAGTACTTC. This sequence encodes CASRGGGPTYEQYF.

The chain links TRBV7-9 to TRBJ1-4; 9 positions match TRBD1. V lost 3 bases to trimming and J lost 0 bases; unmatched junction nucleotides: 2. Germline V CDR1 and CDR2: SEHNR, FQNEAQ (reference sequence). The CDR3 loop spans 16 amino acids. CDR3 DNA sequence: TGTGCCAGCAGCTTGGGACAGGGTGCAACTAATGAAAAACTGTTTTTT. Its protein is CASSLGQGATNEKLFF.

This sequence joins TRBV2 and TRBJ1-4; D ambiguous. V lost 4 bases and J lost 8, with 20 bases in between. Per germline, CDR1 SNHLY and CDR2 FYNNEI. The CDR3 length is 16 residues. The CDR3 loop is CASSGVVSGYNEKLFF. CDR3 in DNA: TGTGCCAGCAGTGGAGTCGTTTCGGGTTATAACGAAAAACTGTTTTTT.

The count of this clone is one. V gene TRBV27 combines with J gene TRBJ2-2, with TRBD1 matching over 8 bases. The V segment lost 5 bases and the J segment 9 bases; nucleotides outside the gene matches: 2. Germline CDR1 and CDR2: MNHEY and SMNVEV (reference sequence). The CDR3 consists of 12 residues. This chain's CDR3 is CASSDRGRELFF. The CDR3, as DNA: TGTGCCAGCAGTGACAGGGGCCGGGAGCTGTTTTTT.

In this sample, this clone turned up a few times. Other DNA variants within this sample encode the same CDR3. The chain uses TRBV5-1 and TRBJ1-1; D remains unclear. With 4 bases removed from V and 5 bases from J, the gap between germline ends came to 9 bases. Germline V gene sequence: CDR1 SGHRS, CDR2 YFSETQ. The CDR3 runs to 12 residues. As DNA, the CDR3 is TGCGCCAGCAGCCCCCCCGGGACTGAAGCTTTCTTT. Its translation is CASSPPGTEAFF.

This clone was seen a handful of times. CDR3 region: CASSFAGGGSNEQYF. The CDR3 region has the DNA TGTGCCAGCAGTTTTGCCGGGGGGGGATCCAACGAGCAGTACTTC. The chain combines TRBV28 with TRBJ2-7; TRBD2 agrees at 8 bases. CDR1 and CDR2 (germline): MDHEN, SYDVKM. V shed 3 bases, J shed 5 bases, and the junction held 9 bases outside the gene matches. The CDR3 is made up of 15 amino acids.

The chain employs TRBV7-2 and TRBJ2-5, with D maybe TRBD2 (5 bases). This CDR3 has 15 residues. Germline assignment: CDR1 SGHTA and CDR2 FQGNSA. Deletions cut 5 bases from V and 1 base from J, with 14 bases between. The CDR3 reads CASSPLDSIQETQYF. CDR3 bases: TGTGCCAGCAGCCCCCTGGACTCCATCCAAGAGACCCAGTACTTC.

The J gene is TRBJ2-3, the V gene TRBV5-1; TRBD2 agrees at 11 bases. The germline V gene encodes CDR1 SGHRS and CDR2 YFSETQ. V shed 0 bases and J 4 bases; nucleotides not matched to a gene: 7. The CDR3 runs to 17 residues. CDR3 region: CASSLVTSGDGADTQYF. CDR3 nucleotide sequence: TGCGCCAGCAGCTTGGTGACTAGCGGGGATGGCGCAGATACGCAGTATTTT.

The J gene is TRBJ1-3, the V gene TRBV9; TRBD1 matches at 9 bases. Germline V gene data show CDR1 as SGDLS and CDR2 as YYNGEE. V shed 4 bases, J shed 1 base, and the junction held 6 bases outside the gene matches. The CDR3 contains 16 residues. The CDR3 region has the DNA TGTGCCAGCAGCACTCCGGGACAGGGATCTGGAAACACCATATATTTT. Its protein product is CASSTPGQGSGNTIYF.

The genes are TRBV7-9 and TRBJ2-1, with 7 bases fitting TRBD1. Per the germline V gene, CDR1 is SEHNR and CDR2 is FQNEAQ (reference sequence). V dropped 6 bases and J dropped 2; count of bases not matched to a gene: 7. The CDR3 sequence is 15 residues long. CDR3 loop: CASSPGQVPYNEQFF. As DNA, the CDR3 is TGTGCCAGCAGTCCCGGACAGGTCCCCTACAATGAGCAGTTCTTC.

This CDR3 is CASSLGTRSSYNEQFF. DNA for the CDR3: TGTGCCAGCAGCTTAGGCACACGGAGCTCCTACAATGAGCAGTTCTTC. The rearrangement uses TRBV7-6 and TRBJ2-1; D not certain. V lost 1 base and J 0 bases, leaving 10 bases between the germline ends. CDR1 and CDR2 (germline): SGHVS, FNYEAQ. The length of the CDR3 is 16 residues.

This chain joins TRBV27 and TRBJ2-7, with D possibly being TRBD1 (5 bases). V shed 6 bases and J shed 6 bases, with 12 bases lying between them. The germline gives CDR1 MNHEY, CDR2 SMNVEV (reference sequence). The CDR3 contains 12 residues. For the CDR3, the DNA is TGTGCCAGCAGCCGAACAGGTTCCGAGCAGTACTTC. Translated: CASSRTGSEQYF.

The genes are TRBV6-5 and TRBJ2-5; possible D gene TRBD2, 7 bases. V was clipped by 1 base and J by 4 bases, with 10 bases between them. There are 14 residues in the CDR3. The V gene's germline CDR1 is MNHEY and CDR2 SVGAGI. The CDR3 coding sequence is TGTGCCAGCAGTTACTTCGCGGGGGCAGAGACCCAGTACTTC. Its protein product is CASSYFAGAETQYF.

As DNA, the CDR3 is TGTGCCAGCAGAAGAGGACAGGGGGCAGATACGCAGTATTTT. Translation gives CASRRGQGADTQYF. The chain recombines TRBV28 with TRBJ2-3; 10 nucleotides align to TRBD1. The CDR3 sequence is 14 residues long. CDR1 is MDHEN and CDR2 is SYDVKM in the germline V gene. J gave up 4 bases and V 6 bases, and 4 bases lay outside the gene matches.

The chain combines TRBV28 with TRBJ2-7; the D gene is possibly TRBD1 (6 bases). The germline gives CDR1 MDHEN, CDR2 SYDVKM. V shed 5 bases and J shed 7 bases, with 15 bases lying between them. The CDR3 consists of 13 residues. CDR3 residues: CASSGGLAREQYF. CDR3 in DNA: TGTGCCAGCAGTGGGGGCCTGGCGAGGGAGCAGTACTTC.

This chain joins TRBV28 and TRBJ2-5; TRBD1 matches at 9 bases. Germline V gives CDR1 MDHEN, CDR2 SYDVKM. This CDR3 is built from 16 residues. With 4 bases clipped from V and 5 bases from J, the junction kept 11 bases outside the gene matches. CDR3 residues: CASSYPDRGYVETQYF. The CDR3 region has the DNA TGTGCCAGCAGTTACCCCGACAGGGGGTACGTGGAGACCCAGTACTTC.

V gene TRBV7-6 combines with J gene TRBJ1-4; weak D call: TRBD1 (6 bases). Trimming cost V 5 bases and J 5 bases, with 18 bases left between them. The CDR3 is made up of 16 amino acids. CDR1 SGHVS and CDR2 FNYEAQ come from the germline V gene. The CDR3 DNA sequence: TGTGCCAGCAGCGAAATTCCGGGACAACTCAATGAAAAACTGTTTTTT. Encoded protein: CASSEIPGQLNEKLFF.

The CDR3, as DNA: TGTGCCAGCAGTTTCTCCTCGACAGATGTCTATGGCTACACCTTC. Translation: CASSFSSTDVYGYTF. The rearrangement joins TRBV27 to TRBJ1-2, with D possibly matching TRBD1 (5 bases). The CDR3 consists of 15 residues. The germline V gene has CDR1 MNHEY and CDR2 SMNVEV (reference sequence). With 3 bases removed from V and 4 bases from J, the gap between germline ends came to 15 bases.

This chain uses TRBV6-6 with TRBJ2-5, with D possibly called TRBD1 or TRBD2 (5 bases each). The CDR3 runs 14 residues. The germline gives CDR1 MNHNY, CDR2 SVGAGI (reference sequence). Trimming left V 1 base short and J 0 bases short, with 6 bases between. In DNA form, the CDR3 reads TGTGCCAGCAGTTACTGGGGGAACCAAGAGACCCAGTACTTC. It specifies CASSYWGNQETQYF.

The chain recombines TRBV27 with TRBJ2-7; D perhaps matches TRBD1 (6 bases). Germline lookup yields CDR1 MNHEY and CDR2 SMNVEV (reference sequence). The ends were cut back, 1 base at V and 3 bases at J, with 10 bases in the middle. This CDR3 is built from 14 residues. The CDR3 loop is CASSLYTGNYEQYF. The CDR3 nucleotides are TGTGCCAGCAGTTTATACACAGGGAACTACGAGCAGTACTTC.

This clone was observed a handful of times. The rearrangement uses TRBV15 and TRBJ1-2, with a tentative D call TRBD1 (5 bases). Germline V gene data show CDR1 as LNHNV and CDR2 as YYDKDF (reference sequence). This CDR3 spans 13 amino acids. With 5 bases removed from V and 6 bases from J, the gap between germline ends came to 13 bases. CDR3 sequence: CATSDQGTNGYTF. CDR3 bases: TGTGCCACCAGCGACCAGGGAACTAATGGCTACACCTTC.

The rearrangement uses TRBV6-5 and TRBJ1-1; a possible D gene is TRBD1 (5 bases). The V and J ends lost 0 bases and 5 bases respectively, with 7 bases between them. Per the germline V gene, CDR1 is MNHEY and CDR2 is SVGAGI. The CDR3 is made up of 13 amino acids. In nucleotides, the CDR3 is TGTGCCAGCAGTTACTCTGGGGGAACTGAAGCTTTCTTT. Its translation: CASSYSGGTEAFF.